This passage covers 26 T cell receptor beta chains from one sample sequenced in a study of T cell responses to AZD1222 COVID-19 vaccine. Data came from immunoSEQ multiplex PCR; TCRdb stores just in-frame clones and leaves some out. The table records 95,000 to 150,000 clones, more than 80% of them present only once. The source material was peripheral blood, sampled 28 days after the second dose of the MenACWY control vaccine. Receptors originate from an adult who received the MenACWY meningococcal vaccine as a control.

CDR3 loop: CASSPGTSTQYF. CDR3 in DNA: TGTGCCAGCAGTCCCGGTACCTCGACCCAGTACTTC. The chain employs TRBV27 and TRBJ2-5; unclear D gene. CDR1 is MNHEY, CDR2 SMNVEV, per germline (reference sequence). Trimming cost V 5 bases and J 7 bases, with 11 bases left between them. The CDR3 sequence is 12 residues long.

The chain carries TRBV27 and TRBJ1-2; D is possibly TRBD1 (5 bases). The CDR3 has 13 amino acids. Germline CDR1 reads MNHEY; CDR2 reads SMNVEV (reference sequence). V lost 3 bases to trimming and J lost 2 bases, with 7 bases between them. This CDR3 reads CASSLGVNYGYTF. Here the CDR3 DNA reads TGTGCCAGCAGTTTGGGGGTGAACTATGGCTACACCTTC.

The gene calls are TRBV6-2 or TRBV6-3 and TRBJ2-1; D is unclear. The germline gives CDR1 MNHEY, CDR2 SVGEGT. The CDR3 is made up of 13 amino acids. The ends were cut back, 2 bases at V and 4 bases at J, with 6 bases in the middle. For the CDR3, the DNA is TGTGCCAGCAGTTACCCCGCATACAATGAGCAGTTCTTC. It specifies CASSYPAYNEQFF.

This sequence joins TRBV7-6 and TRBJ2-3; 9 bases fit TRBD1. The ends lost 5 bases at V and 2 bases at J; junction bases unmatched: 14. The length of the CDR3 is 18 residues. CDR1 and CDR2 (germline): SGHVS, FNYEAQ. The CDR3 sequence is CASSQQIGTGTFTDTQYF. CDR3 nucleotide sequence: TGTGCCAGCAGCCAACAGATTGGGACAGGGACGTTCACAGATACGCAGTATTTT.

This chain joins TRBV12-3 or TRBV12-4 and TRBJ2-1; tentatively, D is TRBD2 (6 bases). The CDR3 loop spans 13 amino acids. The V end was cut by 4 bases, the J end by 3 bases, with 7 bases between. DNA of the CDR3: TGTGCCAGCAGTTCGCGGGGCTACAATGAGCAGTTCTTC. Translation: CASSSRGYNEQFF.

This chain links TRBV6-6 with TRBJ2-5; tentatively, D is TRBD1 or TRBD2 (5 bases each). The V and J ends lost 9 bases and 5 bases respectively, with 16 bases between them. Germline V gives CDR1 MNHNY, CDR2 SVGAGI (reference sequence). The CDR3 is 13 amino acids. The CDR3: CASSRGTGETQYF. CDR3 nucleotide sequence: TGTGCCAGTTCCCGGGGCACGGGGGAGACCCAGTACTTC.

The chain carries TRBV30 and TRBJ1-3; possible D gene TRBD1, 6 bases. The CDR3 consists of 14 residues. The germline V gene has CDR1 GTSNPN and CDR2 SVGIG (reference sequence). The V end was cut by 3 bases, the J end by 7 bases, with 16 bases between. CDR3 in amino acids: CAWSQDRLMNTIYF. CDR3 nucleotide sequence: TGTGCCTGGAGCCAAGACAGGTTAATGAACACCATATATTTT.

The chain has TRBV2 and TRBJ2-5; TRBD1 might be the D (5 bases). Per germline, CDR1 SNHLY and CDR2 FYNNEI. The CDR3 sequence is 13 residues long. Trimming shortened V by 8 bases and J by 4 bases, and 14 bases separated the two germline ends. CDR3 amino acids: CASCVREPETQYF. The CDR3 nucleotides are TGTGCCAGCTGTGTCAGGGAACCAGAGACCCAGTACTTC.

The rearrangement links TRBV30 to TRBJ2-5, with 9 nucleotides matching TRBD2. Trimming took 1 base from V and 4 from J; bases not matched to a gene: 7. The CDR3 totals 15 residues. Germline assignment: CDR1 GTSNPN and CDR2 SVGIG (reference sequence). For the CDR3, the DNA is TGTGCCTGGAGTGGTGAACTAGCGGGCGTAGAGACCCAGTACTTC. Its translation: CAWSGELAGVETQYF.

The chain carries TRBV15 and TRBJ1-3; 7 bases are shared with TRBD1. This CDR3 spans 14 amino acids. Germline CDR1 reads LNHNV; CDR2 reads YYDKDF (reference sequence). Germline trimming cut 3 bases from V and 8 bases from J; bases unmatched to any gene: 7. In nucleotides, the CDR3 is TGTGCCACCAGCAGTCGACAGGGTACGGACACCATATATTTT. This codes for CATSSRQGTDTIYF.

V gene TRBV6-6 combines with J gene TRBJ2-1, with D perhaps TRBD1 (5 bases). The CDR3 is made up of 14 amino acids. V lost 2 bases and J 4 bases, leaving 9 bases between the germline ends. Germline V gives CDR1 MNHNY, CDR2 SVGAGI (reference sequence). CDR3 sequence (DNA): TGTGCCAGCAGTTACCTAGACAGTTACAATGAGCAGTTCTTC. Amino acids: CASSYLDSYNEQFF.

The CDR3 DNA is TGCGCCAGCAGCCAAAGACAGGGGCACAATGAGCAGTTCTTC. Amino acids: CASSQRQGHNEQFF. The V and J genes are TRBV4-3 and TRBJ2-1, with TRBD1 matching over 8 bases. Trimming at V came to 2 bases and at J to 5 bases, leaving 2 bases not matched to a gene. This CDR3 spans 14 amino acids. Per germline, CDR1 LGHNA and CDR2 YSLEER.

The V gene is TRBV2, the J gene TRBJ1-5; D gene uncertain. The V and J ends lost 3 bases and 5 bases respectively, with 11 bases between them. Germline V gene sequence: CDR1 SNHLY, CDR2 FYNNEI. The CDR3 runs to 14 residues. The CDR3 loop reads CASSDRRADQPQHF. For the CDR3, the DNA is TGTGCCAGCAGTGATAGGAGGGCGGATCAGCCCCAGCATTTT.

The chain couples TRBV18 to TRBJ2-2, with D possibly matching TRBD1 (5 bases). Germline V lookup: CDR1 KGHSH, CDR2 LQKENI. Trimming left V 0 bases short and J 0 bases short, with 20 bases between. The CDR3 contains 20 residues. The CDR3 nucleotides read TGTGCCAGCTCACCACCATCCCTCTACAGGTCCCCGGCGAACACCGGGGAGCTGTTTTTT. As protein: CASSPPSLYRSPANTGELFF.

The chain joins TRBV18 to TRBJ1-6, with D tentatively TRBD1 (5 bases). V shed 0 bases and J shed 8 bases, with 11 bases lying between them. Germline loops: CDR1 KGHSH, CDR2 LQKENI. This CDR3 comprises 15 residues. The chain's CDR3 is CASSPPMGDHSPLHF. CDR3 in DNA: TGTGCCAGCTCACCACCGATGGGGGATCATTCACCCCTCCACTTT.

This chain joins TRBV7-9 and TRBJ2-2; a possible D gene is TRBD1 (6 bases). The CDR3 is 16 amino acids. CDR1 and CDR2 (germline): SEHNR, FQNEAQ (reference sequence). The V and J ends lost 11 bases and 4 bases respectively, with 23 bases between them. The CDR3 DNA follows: TGTGCCCTGGGATCACAGGGAATACAACTCACCGGGGAGCTGTTTTTT. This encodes CALGSQGIQLTGELFF.

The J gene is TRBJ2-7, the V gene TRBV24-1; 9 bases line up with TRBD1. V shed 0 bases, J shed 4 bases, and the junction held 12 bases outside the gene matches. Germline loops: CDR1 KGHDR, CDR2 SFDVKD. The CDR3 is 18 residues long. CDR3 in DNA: TGTGCCACCAGTGATTTGTTTAATAAAGGACAGGGGTGGTACGAGCAGTACTTC. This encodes CATSDLFNKGQGWYEQYF.

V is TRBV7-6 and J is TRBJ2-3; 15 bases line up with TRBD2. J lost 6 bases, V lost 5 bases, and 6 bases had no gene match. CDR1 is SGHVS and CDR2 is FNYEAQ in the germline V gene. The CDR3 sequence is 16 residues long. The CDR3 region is CASSHGLAGGPDTQYF. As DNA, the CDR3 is TGTGCCAGCAGCCACGGACTAGCGGGGGGGCCGGATACGCAGTATTTT.

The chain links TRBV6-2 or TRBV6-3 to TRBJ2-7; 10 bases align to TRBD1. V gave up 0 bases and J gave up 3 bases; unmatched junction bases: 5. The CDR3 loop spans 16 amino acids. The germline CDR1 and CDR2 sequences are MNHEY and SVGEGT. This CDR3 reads CASSYSRDRGIYEQYV. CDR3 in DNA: TGTGCCAGCAGTTACTCAAGGGACAGGGGAATCTACGAGCAGTACGTC.

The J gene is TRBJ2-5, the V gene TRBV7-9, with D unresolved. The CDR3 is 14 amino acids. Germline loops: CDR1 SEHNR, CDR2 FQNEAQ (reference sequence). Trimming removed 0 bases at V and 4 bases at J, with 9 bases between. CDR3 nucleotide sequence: TGTGCCAGCAGCTTAGCGGCGGTCCCAGAGACCCAGTACTTC. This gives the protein CASSLAAVPETQYF.

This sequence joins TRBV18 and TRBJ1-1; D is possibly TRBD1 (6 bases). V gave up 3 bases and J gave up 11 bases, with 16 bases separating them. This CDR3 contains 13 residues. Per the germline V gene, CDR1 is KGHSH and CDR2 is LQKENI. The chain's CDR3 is CASSPLRDKAAFF. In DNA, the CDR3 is TGTGCCAGCTCACCCTTACGGGACAAGGCGGCTTTCTTT.

The CDR3 spells CAGLLPYEQYV. CDR3 nucleotides: TGCGCCGGCCTTCTTCCCTACGAGCAGTACGTC. This sequence joins TRBV10-1 and TRBJ2-7; D gene ambiguous. Germline assignment: CDR1 WNHNN and CDR2 SYGVQD (reference sequence). The CDR3 sequence is 11 residues long. The V end was cut by 11 bases, the J end by 2 bases, with 10 bases between.

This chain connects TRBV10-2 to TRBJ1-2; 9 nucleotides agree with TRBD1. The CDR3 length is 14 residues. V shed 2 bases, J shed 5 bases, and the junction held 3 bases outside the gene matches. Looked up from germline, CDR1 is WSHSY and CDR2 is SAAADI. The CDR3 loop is CASSETGGLYGYTF. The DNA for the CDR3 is TGCGCCAGCAGTGAGACAGGGGGCTTATATGGCTACACCTTC.

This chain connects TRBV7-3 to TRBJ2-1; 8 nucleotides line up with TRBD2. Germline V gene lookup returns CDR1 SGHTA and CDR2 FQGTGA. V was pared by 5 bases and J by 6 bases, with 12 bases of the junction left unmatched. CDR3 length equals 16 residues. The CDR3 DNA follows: TGTGCCAGCAGCCCCCAACCCGGGACTAGGGTCAATGAGCAGTTCTTC. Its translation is CASSPQPGTRVNEQFF.

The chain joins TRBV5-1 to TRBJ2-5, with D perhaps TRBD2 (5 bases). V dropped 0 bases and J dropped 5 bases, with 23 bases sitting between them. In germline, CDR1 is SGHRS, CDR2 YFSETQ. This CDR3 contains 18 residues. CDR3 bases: TGCGCCAGCAGCTTGGGATTCCTGGGCCAAACCCGAGGGGAGACCCAGTACTTC. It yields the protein CASSLGFLGQTRGETQYF. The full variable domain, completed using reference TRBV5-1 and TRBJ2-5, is KAGVTQTPRYLIKTRGQQVTLSCSPISGHRSVSWYQQTPGQGLQFLFEYFSETQRNKGNFPGRFSGRQFSNSRSEMNVSTLELGDSALYLCASSLGFLGQTRGETQYFGPGTRLLVL.

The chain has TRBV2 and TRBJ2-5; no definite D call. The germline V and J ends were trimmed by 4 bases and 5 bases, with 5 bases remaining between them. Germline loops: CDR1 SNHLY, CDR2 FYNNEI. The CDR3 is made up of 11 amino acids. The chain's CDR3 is CASSAKETQYF. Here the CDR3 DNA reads TGTGCCAGCAGTGCCAAGGAGACCCAGTACTTC.